This TCR beta chain is from a study of T cell responses to AZD1222 COVID-19 vaccine. Germline V gene sequence: CDR1 SEHNR, CDR2 FQNEAQ (reference sequence). CDR3 length equals 15 residues. V lost 5 bases to trimming and J lost 6 bases; unmatched junction nucleotides: 6. This clone came up a few times. Assay used: immunoSEQ multiplex PCR; TCRdb lists only in-frame clones, some missing. The data contain 65,000 to 100,000 clones, 80% of them seen just once; the ten biggest clones take up 20% to 25%. The sequence came from an adult in good health. The source material was peripheral blood, sampled on day 0 of AZD1222 vaccination. The chain combines TRBV7-9 with TRBJ2-1; TRBD2 aligns across 11 bases. The CDR3 DNA follows: TGTGCCAGCAGCCGGGCCGGGACTAGCGGCAATGAGCAGTTCTTC. It translates to CASSRAGTSGNEQFF. The full variable domain, in which reference TRBV7-9 and TRBJ2-1 provide the parts outside the CDR3, is DTGVSQNPRHKITKRGQNVTFRCDPISEHNRLYWYRQTLGQGPEFLTYFQNEAQLEKSRLLSDRFSAERPKGSFSTLEIQRTEQGDSAMYLCASSRAGTSGNEQFFGPGTRLTVL.